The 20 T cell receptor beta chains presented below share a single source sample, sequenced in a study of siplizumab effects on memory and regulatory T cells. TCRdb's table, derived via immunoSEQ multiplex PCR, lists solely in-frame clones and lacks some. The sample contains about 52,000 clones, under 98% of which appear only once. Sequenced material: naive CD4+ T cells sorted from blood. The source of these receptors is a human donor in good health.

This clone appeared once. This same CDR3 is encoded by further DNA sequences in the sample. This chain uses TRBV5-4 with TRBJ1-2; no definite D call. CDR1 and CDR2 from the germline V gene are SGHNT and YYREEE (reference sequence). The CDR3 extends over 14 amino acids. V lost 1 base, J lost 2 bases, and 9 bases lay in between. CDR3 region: CASSLTKTNYGYTF. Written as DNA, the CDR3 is TGTGCCAGCAGCTTGACCAAGACCAACTATGGCTACACCTTC. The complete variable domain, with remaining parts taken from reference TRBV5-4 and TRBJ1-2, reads ETGVTQSPTHLIKTRGQQVTLRCSSQSGHNTVSWYQQALGQGPQFIFQYYREEENGRGNFPPRFSGLQFPNYSSELNVNALELDDSALYLCASSLTKTNYGYTFGSGTRLTVV.

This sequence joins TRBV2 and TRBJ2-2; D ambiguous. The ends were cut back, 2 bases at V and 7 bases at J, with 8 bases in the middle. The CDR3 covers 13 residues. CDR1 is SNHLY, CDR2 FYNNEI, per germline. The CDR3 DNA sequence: TGTGCCAGCAGTGAATCGGTAGGCGGGGAGCTGTTTTTT. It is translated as CASSESVGGELFF.

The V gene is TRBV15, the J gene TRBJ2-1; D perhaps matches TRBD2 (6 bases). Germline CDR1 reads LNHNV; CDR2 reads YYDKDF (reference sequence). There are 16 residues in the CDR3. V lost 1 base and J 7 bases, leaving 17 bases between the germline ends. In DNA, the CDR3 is TGTGCCACCAGCAGAGGGGACTTCAATTTGGGTAATGAGCAGTTCTTC. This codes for CATSRGDFNLGNEQFF.

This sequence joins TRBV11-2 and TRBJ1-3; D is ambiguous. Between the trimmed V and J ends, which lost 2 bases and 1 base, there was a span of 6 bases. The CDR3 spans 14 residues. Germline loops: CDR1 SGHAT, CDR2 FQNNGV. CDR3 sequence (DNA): TGTGCCAGCAGCTTAAAGAGGTCTGGAAACACCATATATTTT. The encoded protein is CASSLKRSGNTIYF.

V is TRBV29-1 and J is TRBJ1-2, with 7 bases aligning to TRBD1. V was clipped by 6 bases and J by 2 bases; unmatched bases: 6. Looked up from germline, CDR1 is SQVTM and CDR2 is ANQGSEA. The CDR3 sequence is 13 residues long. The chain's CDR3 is CSVGDRPNYGYTF. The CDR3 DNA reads TGCAGCGTAGGGGACAGACCCAACTATGGCTACACCTTC.

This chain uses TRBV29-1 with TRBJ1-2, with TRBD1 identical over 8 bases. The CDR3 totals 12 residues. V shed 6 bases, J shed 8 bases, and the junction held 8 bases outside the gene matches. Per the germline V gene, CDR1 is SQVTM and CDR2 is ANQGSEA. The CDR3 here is CSVEDRVKGYTF. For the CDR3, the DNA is TGCAGCGTCGAGGACAGGGTCAAGGGCTACACCTTC.

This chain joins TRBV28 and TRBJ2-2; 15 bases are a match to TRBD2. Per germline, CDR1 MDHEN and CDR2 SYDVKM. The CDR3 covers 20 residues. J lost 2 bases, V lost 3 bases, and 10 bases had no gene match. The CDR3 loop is CASSFPLGLAGGPNTGELFF. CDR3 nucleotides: TGTGCCAGCAGTTTTCCCCTAGGACTAGCGGGAGGGCCTAACACCGGGGAGCTGTTTTTT.

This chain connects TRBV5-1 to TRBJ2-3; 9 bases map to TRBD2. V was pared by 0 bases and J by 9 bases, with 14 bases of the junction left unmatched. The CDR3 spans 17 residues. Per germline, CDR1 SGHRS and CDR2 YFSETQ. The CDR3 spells CASSLGTSETLRGTQYF. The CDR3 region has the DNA TGCGCCAGCAGCTTGGGGACTAGCGAGACCCTGAGGGGAACGCAGTATTTT.

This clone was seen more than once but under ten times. The CDR3 sequence: CASSLLSGSNTGELFF. The CDR3 nucleotides read TGCGCCAGCAGCTTGTTGTCGGGATCGAACACCGGGGAGCTGTTTTTT. The chain links TRBV5-1 to TRBJ2-2, with D maybe TRBD2 (5 bases). Germline lookup yields CDR1 SGHRS and CDR2 YFSETQ. The length of the CDR3 is 16 residues. The V gene lost 1 base and the J gene lost 0 bases, with 10 bases spanning the gap.

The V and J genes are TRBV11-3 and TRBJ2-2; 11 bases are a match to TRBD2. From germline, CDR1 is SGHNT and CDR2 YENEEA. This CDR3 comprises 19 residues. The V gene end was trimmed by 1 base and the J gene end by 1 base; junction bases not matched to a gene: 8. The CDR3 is CASSLVSISGRVNTGELFF. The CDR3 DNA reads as TGTGCCAGCAGCTTAGTTTCGATTAGCGGGAGGGTGAACACCGGGGAGCTGTTTTTT.

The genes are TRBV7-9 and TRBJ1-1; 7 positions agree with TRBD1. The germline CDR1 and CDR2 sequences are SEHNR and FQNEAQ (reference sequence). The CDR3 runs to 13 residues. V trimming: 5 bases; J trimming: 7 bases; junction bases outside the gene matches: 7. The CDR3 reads CASSMRDSYEAFF. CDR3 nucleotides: TGTGCCAGCAGCATGCGGGACAGCTATGAAGCTTTCTTT.

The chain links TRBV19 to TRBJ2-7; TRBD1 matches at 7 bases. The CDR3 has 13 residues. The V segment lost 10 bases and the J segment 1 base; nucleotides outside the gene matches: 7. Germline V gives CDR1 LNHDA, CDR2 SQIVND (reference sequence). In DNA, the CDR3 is TGTGCCACTGGGGGACAGTCTTCCTACGAGCAGTACTTC. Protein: CATGGQSSYEQYF.

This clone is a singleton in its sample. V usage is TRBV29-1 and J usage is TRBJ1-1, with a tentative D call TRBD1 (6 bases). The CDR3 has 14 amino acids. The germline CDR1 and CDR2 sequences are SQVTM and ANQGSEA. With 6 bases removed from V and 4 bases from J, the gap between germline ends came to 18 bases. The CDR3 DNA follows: TGCAGCGTCCCGGACAGCTCCTTGGGCACTGAAGCTTTCTTT. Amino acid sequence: CSVPDSSLGTEAFF.

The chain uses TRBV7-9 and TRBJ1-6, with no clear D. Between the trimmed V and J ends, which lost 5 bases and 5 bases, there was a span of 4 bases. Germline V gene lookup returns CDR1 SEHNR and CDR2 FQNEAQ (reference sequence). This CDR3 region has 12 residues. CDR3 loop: CASSPNNSPLHF. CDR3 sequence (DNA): TGTGCCAGCAGCCCAAATAATTCACCCCTCCACTTT.

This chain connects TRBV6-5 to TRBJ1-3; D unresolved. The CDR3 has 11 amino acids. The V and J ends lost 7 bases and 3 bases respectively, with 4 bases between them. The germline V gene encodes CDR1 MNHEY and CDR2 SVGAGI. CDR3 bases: TGTGCCAGCACAGGTGGAAACACCATATATTTT. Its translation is CASTGGNTIYF.

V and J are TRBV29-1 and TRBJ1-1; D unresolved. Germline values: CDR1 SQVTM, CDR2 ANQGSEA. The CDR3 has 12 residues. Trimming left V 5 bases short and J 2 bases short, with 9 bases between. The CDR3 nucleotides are TGCAGCGTTACGGTCCTAAACACTGAAGCTTTCTTT. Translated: CSVTVLNTEAFF.

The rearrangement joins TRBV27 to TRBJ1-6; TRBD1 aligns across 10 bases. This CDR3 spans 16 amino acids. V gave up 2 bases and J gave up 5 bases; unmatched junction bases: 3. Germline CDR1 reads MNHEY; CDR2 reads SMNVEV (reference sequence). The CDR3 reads CASSLDRGPHNSPLHF. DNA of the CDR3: TGTGCCAGCAGTTTAGACAGGGGGCCCCATAATTCACCCCTCCACTTT.

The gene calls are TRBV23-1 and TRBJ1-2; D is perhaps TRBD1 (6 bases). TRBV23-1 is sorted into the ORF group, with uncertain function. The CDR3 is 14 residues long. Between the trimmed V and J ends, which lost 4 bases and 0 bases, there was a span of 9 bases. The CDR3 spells CASSRDKANYGYTF. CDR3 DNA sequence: TGCGCCAGCAGTCGGGACAAAGCTAACTATGGCTACACCTTC.

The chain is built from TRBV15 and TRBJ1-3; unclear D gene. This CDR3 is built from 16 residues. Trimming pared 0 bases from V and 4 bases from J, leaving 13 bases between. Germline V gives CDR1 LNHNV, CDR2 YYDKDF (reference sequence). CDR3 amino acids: CATSRDRVGFGNTIYF. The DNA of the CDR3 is TGTGCCACCAGCAGAGATCGAGTTGGGTTCGGAAACACCATATATTTT.

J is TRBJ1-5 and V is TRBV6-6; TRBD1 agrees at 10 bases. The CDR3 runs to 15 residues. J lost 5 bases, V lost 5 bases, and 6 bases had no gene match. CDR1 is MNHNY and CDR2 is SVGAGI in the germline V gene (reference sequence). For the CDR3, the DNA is TGTGCCAGCAGTAAAGACAGGGGGCGAGATCAGCCCCAGCATTTT. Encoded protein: CASSKDRGRDQPQHF.